Listed here are 13 T cell receptor beta chains from one sample, sequenced in a study of cytomegalovirus exposure and HLA in healthy donors. PCR used 60 Vbeta primers and 13 Jbeta primers. TCRdb's table, derived via immunoSEQ multiplex PCR, lists solely in-frame clones and lacks some. The data contain 160,000 or so clones, around three quarters of them singletons. The specimen sequenced was PBMCs. The receptor source for this set is a man aged 40-55 years in good health and CMV-seronegative.

Here the CDR3 DNA reads TGTGCCAGCAGCCCCCGACAGTTATACACTGAAGCTTTCTTT. Residues: CASSPRQLYTEAFF. The gene calls are TRBV11-2 and TRBJ1-1, with D perhaps TRBD1 (5 bases). Per the germline V gene, CDR1 is SGHAT and CDR2 is FQNNGV. Trimming took 5 bases from V and 3 from J, leaving 13 bases between them. The CDR3 runs to 14 residues.

This clone was seen just once. The chain couples TRBV28 to TRBJ2-7; a weak D match, TRBD2 (5 bases). Trimming pared 2 bases from V and 4 bases from J, leaving 15 bases between. This CDR3 is 15 amino acids long. Per the germline V gene, CDR1 is MDHEN and CDR2 is SYDVKM. This CDR3 reads CASSLQRGSGYEQYF. In DNA, the CDR3 is TGTGCCAGCAGTTTACAGCGAGGGAGTGGATACGAGCAGTACTTC.

V and J are TRBV5-1 and TRBJ1-3, with D perhaps matching TRBD1 (5 bases). V was pared by 1 base and J by 1 base, with 9 bases between. Germline CDR1 reads SGHRS; CDR2 reads YFSETQ. The CDR3 covers 15 residues. CDR3 loop: CASSLNGGSGNTIYF. The CDR3 DNA sequence: TGCGCCAGCAGCTTGAACGGGGGTTCTGGAAACACCATATATTTT.

This clone was found once. V usage is TRBV29-1 and J usage is TRBJ1-3; tentative D call: TRBD1 (6 bases). Trimming removed 4 bases at V and 3 bases at J, with 19 bases between. The CDR3 runs to 16 residues. From germline, CDR1 is SQVTM and CDR2 ANQGSEA. The CDR3 protein is CSVVSGGQGVGNTIYF. The CDR3 DNA is TGCAGCGTTGTTTCGGGGGGGCAGGGTGTTGGAAACACCATATATTTT.

On this clone: No conserved phenylalanine or tryptophan is present at the end of the CDR3, so a read error is the likely explanation. The chain carries TRBV7-9 and TRBJ2-7; 12 nucleotides align to TRBD2. From germline, CDR1 is SEHNR and CDR2 FQNEAQ (reference sequence). The CDR3 is made up of 18 amino acids. The chain's CDR3 is CSSSLMGLAGLRSYEQYC. CDR3 bases: TGTTCCAGCAGCCTAATGGGACTAGCGGGCCTCCGCTCCTACGAGCAGTACTGC.

The V gene is TRBV27, the J gene TRBJ2-3; D is perhaps TRBD2 (6 bases). V lost 6 bases, J lost 4 bases, and 23 bases lay in between. The CDR3 covers 17 residues. Germline values: CDR1 MNHEY, CDR2 SMNVEV (reference sequence). The DNA for the CDR3 is TGTGCCAGCAGCCCTTTAGTGGGACTTGGAGACGCAGATACGCAGTATTTT. Translated, it gives CASSPLVGLGDADTQYF.

The chain employs TRBV9 and TRBJ2-1; D unclear. V shed 0 bases and J shed 2 bases, with 6 bases lying between them. The CDR3 contains 14 residues. Germline CDR1 and CDR2: SGDLS and YYNGEE. CDR3 region: CASSVGGTYNEQFF. CDR3 nucleotide sequence: TGTGCCAGCAGCGTAGGAGGTACCTACAATGAGCAGTTCTTC.

The J gene is TRBJ1-2, the V gene TRBV6-5, with 7 positions matching TRBD1. V shed 6 bases, J shed 6 bases, and the junction held 10 bases outside the gene matches. The CDR3 totals 14 residues. The germline CDR1 and CDR2 sequences are MNHEY and SVGAGI. In nucleotides, the CDR3 is TGTGCCAGCAGGCAACCGACAGGGAGCAATGGCTACACCTTC. Its translation: CASRQPTGSNGYTF.

CDR3 residues: CASSFPGDEQYF. The CDR3 nucleotides are TGTGCCAGCAGTTTCCCAGGGGATGAGCAGTACTTC. The gene calls are TRBV27 and TRBJ2-7; D possibly corresponds to TRBD1 (6 bases). Germline V gene sequence: CDR1 MNHEY, CDR2 SMNVEV (reference sequence). V was trimmed by 3 bases and J by 7 bases, leaving 10 bases between them. CDR3 length equals 12 residues.

This clone was counted a few times. The chain couples TRBV7-8 to TRBJ2-2; D is possibly TRBD1 (8 bases). CDR3 length equals 15 residues. Germline loops: CDR1 SGHVS, CDR2 FQNEAQ. V was pared by 5 bases and J by 6 bases, with 16 bases between. The CDR3 nucleotides are TGTGCCAGCAGCCCCTGGACAGGGAGGGCCGGGGAGCTGTTTTTT. Translation: CASSPWTGRAGELFF.

The sample holds one count of this clone. V usage is TRBV6-5 and J usage is TRBJ2-3, with D possibly matching TRBD1 (6 bases). Trimming stripped 0 bases from V and 5 bases from J, with 12 bases between. The CDR3 covers 15 residues. Germline V CDR1 and CDR2: MNHEY, SVGAGI. CDR3 nucleotide sequence: TGTGCCAGCAGTTACTCACCAGGGGATAAAGATACGCAGTATTTT. Its translation is CASSYSPGDKDTQYF.

This chain connects TRBV7-9 to TRBJ1-1; D possibly corresponds to TRBD1 (6 bases). CDR3 length: 15 residues. Trimming took 2 bases from V and 4 from J, leaving 14 bases between them. CDR1 and CDR2 (germline): SEHNR, FQNEAQ (reference sequence). The CDR3 loop reads CASSLIGGAGTEAFF. DNA of the CDR3: TGTGCCAGCAGCTTAATTGGGGGCGCCGGCACTGAAGCTTTCTTT.

The genes are TRBV30 and TRBJ1-4; perhaps TRBD1 as D (5 bases). V lost 4 bases to trimming and J lost 7 bases, with 10 bases between them. Germline V gene sequence: CDR1 GTSNPN, CDR2 SVGIG (reference sequence). There are 12 residues in the CDR3. The chain's CDR3 is CAWTGSSEKLFF. DNA of the CDR3: TGTGCCTGGACAGGGTCGAGTGAAAAACTGTTTTTT.